The 5 T cell receptor beta chains below were found in one sample sequenced in a study of cytomegalovirus exposure and HLA in healthy donors. In the PCR, 60 Vbeta and 13 Jbeta primers were used. The method was immunoSEQ multiplex PCR; TCRdb's version includes in-frame clones alone and lacks a portion of them. The table records some 150,000 clones, 70% to 85% of them present only once. Sequencing input: PBMCs. All receptors derive from a man aged 25 to 40 in good health and CMV-seropositive.

The CDR3 DNA is TGTGCCAGCAGTTTAGGTGGAGGGGCGAACACTGAAGCTTTCTTT. It yields the protein CASSLGGGANTEAFF. This sequence joins TRBV28 and TRBJ1-1, with a weak D call TRBD1 (5 bases). Deletions cut 2 bases from V and 1 base from J, with 11 bases between. The CDR3 runs to 15 residues. Germline assignment: CDR1 MDHEN and CDR2 SYDVKM. The full variable domain, rest sourced from reference TRBV28 and TRBJ1-1, is DVKVTQSSRYLVKRTGEKVFLECVQDMDHENMFWYRQDPGLGLRLIYFSYDVKMKEKGDIPEGYSVSREKKERFSLILESASTNQTSMYLCASSLGGGANTEAFFGQGTRLTVV.

CDR3 DNA sequence: TGTGCCAGCAGTTTGGCAGGGACGGGGGGCAATCAGCCCCAGCATTTT. This sequence encodes CASSLAGTGGNQPQHF. This chain connects TRBV28 to TRBJ1-5, with a tentative D call TRBD1 (5 bases). This CDR3 contains 16 residues. V was trimmed by 3 bases and J by 2 bases, leaving 14 bases between them. The germline CDR1 and CDR2 sequences are MDHEN and SYDVKM.

This sequence joins TRBV11-2 and TRBJ2-1, with 9 bases fitting TRBD2. The germline V gene encodes CDR1 SGHAT and CDR2 FQNNGV. The CDR3 has 15 amino acids. V shed 5 bases and J 12 bases; nucleotides not matched to a gene: 14. The CDR3 region has the DNA TGTGCCAGCAGCCCGCGGATAGCGGGGGCCCCCTGGCAGTTCTTC. Its translation is CASSPRIAGAPWQFF. Full variable domain (rest looked up from reference TRBV11-2 and TRBJ2-1): EAGVAQSPRYKIIEKRQSVAFWCNPISGHATLYWYQQILGQGPKLLIQFQNNGVVDDSQLPKDRFSAERLKGVDSTLKIQPAKLEDSAVYLCASSPRIAGAPWQFFGPGTRLTVL.

The chain joins TRBV6-1 to TRBJ2-7, with 10 bases identical to TRBD1. The CDR3 is 15 amino acids. Looked up from germline, CDR1 is MNHNS and CDR2 is SASEGT. With V trimmed by 3 bases and J by 2 bases, 4 bases remained unmatched. CDR3 nucleotides: TGTGCCAGCAGTGAGCGCGGGACAGGGGCCTACGAGCAGTACTTC. Encoded protein: CASSERGTGAYEQYF.

This clone is a singleton in its sample. This chain connects TRBV6-1 to TRBJ2-5; no clear D. The CDR3 is 14 amino acids. Germline V gene sequence: CDR1 MNHNS, CDR2 SASEGT. V was cut by 1 base and J by 1 base, with 7 bases left in between. The CDR3 is CASSEDGGQETQYF. Written as DNA, the CDR3 is TGTGCCAGCAGTGAAGACGGCGGCCAAGAGACCCAGTACTTC.